The 9 T cell receptor beta chains given below trace back to one sample, sequenced in a study of blood T cell repertoires in COVID-19. The assay was immunoSEQ multiplex PCR, and TCRdb's table has in-frame clones only and misses some. The data contain some 90,000 clones, 86% of them singletons. The material sequenced was peripheral blood. The receptors were sampled from a human donor in a cohort sampled during active COVID-19.

The gene calls are TRBV12-3 or TRBV12-4 and TRBJ2-5; D might be TRBD1 (6 bases). V lost 8 bases to trimming and J lost 3 bases, with 10 bases between them. The CDR3 is 12 amino acids. The CDR3 reads CASLRGKETQYF. The CDR3 DNA reads TGTGCCAGCTTAAGGGGGAAAGAGACCCAGTACTTC.

This clone turned up a few times. The chain has TRBV7-2 and TRBJ1-1, with no clear D. This CDR3 has 15 amino acids. V was pared by 2 bases and J by 0 bases, with 10 bases between. Germline CDR1 SGHTA, CDR2 FQGNSA. CDR3 region: CASSLRPGMNTEAFF. Here the CDR3 DNA reads TGTGCCAGCAGCTTACGACCAGGCATGAACACTGAAGCTTTCTTT.

The chain carries TRBV6-5 and TRBJ2-3, with TRBD2 matching over 8 bases. CDR3 length equals 16 residues. Germline CDR1 and CDR2: MNHEY and SVGAGI. The V gene end was trimmed by 2 bases and the J gene end by 2 bases; junction bases not matched to a gene: 6. The CDR3 DNA reads as TGTGCCAGCAGTTACGACGGGGGGGGTAACACAGATACGCAGTATTTT. Translated, it gives CASSYDGGGNTDTQYF.

This clone was seen only once. V is TRBV2 and J is TRBJ2-3; the D gene is possibly TRBD2 (7 bases). Germline assignment: CDR1 SNHLY and CDR2 FYNNEI. The length of the CDR3 is 14 residues. With 8 bases removed from V and 3 bases from J, the gap between germline ends came to 15 bases. The CDR3: CASGGREITDTQYF. The CDR3 DNA follows: TGTGCCAGCGGGGGGCGGGAGATTACAGATACGCAGTATTTT.

The CDR3 loop reads CASSRLIGETQYF. CDR3 DNA sequence: TGTGCCAGCTCACGACTAATCGGAGAGACCCAGTACTTC. The chain uses TRBV25-1 and TRBJ2-5; perhaps TRBD2 as D (5 bases). Germline V CDR1 and CDR2: MGHDK, SYGVNS. V shed 8 bases and J shed 4 bases, with 14 bases lying between them. CDR3 size: 13 residues.

The chain uses TRBV30 and TRBJ2-5; D gene uncertain. Per germline, CDR1 GTSNPN and CDR2 SVGIG (reference sequence). The CDR3 runs to 11 residues. V was shortened by 5 bases and J by 12 bases, with 16 bases between the two germline ends. This CDR3 reads CAWSMTRNEYF. The CDR3 DNA sequence: TGTGCCTGGTCTATGACCAGGAACGAGTACTTC.

This sequence joins TRBV28 and TRBJ2-7; D is undetermined. Germline V gene lookup returns CDR1 MDHEN and CDR2 SYDVKM. The CDR3 extends over 11 amino acids. V lost 5 bases, J lost 3 bases, and 5 bases lay in between. CDR3 nucleotide sequence: TGTGCCAGCAGTCCCCGCTACGAGCAGTACTTC. Encoded protein: CASSPRYEQYF.

The V gene is TRBV3-1 (or the pseudogene TRBV3-2), the J gene TRBJ2-1; weak D call: TRBD2 (6 bases). Germline assignment: CDR1 LGHDT and CDR2 YNNKEL (reference sequence). V dropped 4 bases and J dropped 0 bases, with 13 bases sitting between them. This CDR3 comprises 16 residues. CDR3: CASSPLFGSSYNEQFF. The CDR3 DNA is TGTGCCAGCAGCCCCTTATTCGGGAGCTCCTACAATGAGCAGTTCTTC.

This chain links TRBV5-4 with TRBJ1-2; the D gene is possibly TRBD1 (6 bases). The CDR3 covers 14 residues. Trimming shortened V by 4 bases and J by 5 bases, and 15 bases separated the two germline ends. CDR1 and CDR2 from the germline V gene are SGHNT and YYREEE (reference sequence). The CDR3 nucleotides read TGTGCCAGCAGCCCCACAGGGTCGGGATATGGCTACACCTTC. Translation gives CASSPTGSGYGYTF.